This TCR beta chain was sequenced in a study of cytomegalovirus exposure and HLA in healthy donors. Findings and caveats of the study: Available immune exposure information covered CMV serostatus only.

Trimming removed 0 bases from V and 6 bases from J, with 6 bases in between. Germline CDR1 and CDR2: SGHTA and FQGTGA. This CDR3 is 13 amino acids long. This clone was seen more than once but under ten times. Its antigen remains unknown. Every donor was a healthy person donating bone marrow. Vbeta (60) and Jbeta (13) primers were used in the PCR. Assay used: immunoSEQ multiplex PCR; TCRdb lists only in-frame clones, some missing. The sample has approximately 180,000 clones, about 80% seen once; the top ten hold 4% to 6%. This chain links TRBV7-3 with TRBJ2-1; D remains unclear. Sequencing was performed on PBMCs. The source of this sequence is a man between 18 and 35 years old in good health and CMV-seronegative. CDR3 in amino acids: CASSLTVRNEQFF. In nucleotides, the CDR3 is TGTGCCAGCAGCTTAACCGTCCGCAATGAGCAGTTCTTC.